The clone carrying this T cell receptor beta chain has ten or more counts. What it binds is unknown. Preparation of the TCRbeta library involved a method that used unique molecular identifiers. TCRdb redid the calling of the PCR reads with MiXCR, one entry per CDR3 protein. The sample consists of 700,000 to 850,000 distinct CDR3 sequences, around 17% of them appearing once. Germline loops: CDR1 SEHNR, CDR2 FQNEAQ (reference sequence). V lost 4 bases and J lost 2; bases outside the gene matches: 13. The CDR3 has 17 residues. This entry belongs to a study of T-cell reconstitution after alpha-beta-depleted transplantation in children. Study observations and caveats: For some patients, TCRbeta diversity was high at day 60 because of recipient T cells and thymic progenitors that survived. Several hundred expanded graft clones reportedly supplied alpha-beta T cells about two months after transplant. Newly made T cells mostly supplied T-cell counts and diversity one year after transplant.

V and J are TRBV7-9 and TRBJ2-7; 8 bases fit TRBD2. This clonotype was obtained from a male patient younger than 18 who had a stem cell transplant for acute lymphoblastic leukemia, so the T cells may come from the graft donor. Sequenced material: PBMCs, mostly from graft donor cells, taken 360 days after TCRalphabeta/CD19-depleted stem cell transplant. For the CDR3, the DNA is TGTGCCAGCAGCTGCGAGACTAGCGTACGTTGCGCCTACGAGCAGTACTTC. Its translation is CASSCETSVRCAYEQYF.